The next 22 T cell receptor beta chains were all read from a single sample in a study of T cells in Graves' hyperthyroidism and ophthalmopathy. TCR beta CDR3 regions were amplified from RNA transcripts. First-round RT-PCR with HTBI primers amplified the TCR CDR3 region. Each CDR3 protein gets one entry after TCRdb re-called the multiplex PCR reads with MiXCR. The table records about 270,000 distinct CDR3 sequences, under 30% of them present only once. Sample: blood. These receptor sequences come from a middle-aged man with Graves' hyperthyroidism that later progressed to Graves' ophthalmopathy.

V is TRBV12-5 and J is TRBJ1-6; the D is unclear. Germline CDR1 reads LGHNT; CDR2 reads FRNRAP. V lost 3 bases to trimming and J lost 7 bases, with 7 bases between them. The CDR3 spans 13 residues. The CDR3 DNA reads TGTGCTAGTGGTTTAGTTTTAAATTCACCCCTCCACTTT. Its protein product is CASGLVLNSPLHF.

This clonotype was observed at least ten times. Written as DNA, the CDR3 is TGTGCCAGCAGCCCGATGAACATACTCACTGAAGCTTTCTTT. Its protein product is CASSPMNILTEAFF. V usage is TRBV11-2 and J usage is TRBJ1-1; D remains ambiguous. V shed 5 bases and J shed 4 bases, with 14 bases lying between them. Germline V gene data show CDR1 as SGHAT and CDR2 as FQNNGV. This CDR3 is built from 14 residues. Full variable domain (remainder filled in from reference TRBV11-2 and TRBJ1-1): EAGVAQSPRYKIIEKRQSVAFWCNPISGHATLYWYQQILGQGPKLLIQFQNNGVVDDSQLPKDRFSAERLKGVDSTLKIQPAKLEDSAVYLCASSPMNILTEAFFGQGTRLTVV.

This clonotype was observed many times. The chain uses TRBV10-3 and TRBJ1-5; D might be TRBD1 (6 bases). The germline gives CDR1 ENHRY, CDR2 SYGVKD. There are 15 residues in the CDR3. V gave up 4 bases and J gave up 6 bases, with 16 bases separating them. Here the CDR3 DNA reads TGTGCCATCAGTGGGGTTAAACAGGGTGCTCAGCCCCAGCATTTT. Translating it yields CAISGVKQGAQPQHF.

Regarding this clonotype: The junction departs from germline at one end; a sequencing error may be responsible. The CDR3 sequence is CASTTTVITGELFF. CDR3 bases: TGTGCCAGCACCACAACAGTGATCACCGGGGAGCTGTTCTTT. The rearrangement links TRBV6-1 to TRBJ2-2, with D perhaps TRBD2 (5 bases). Germline-derived CDR1 and CDR2 are MNHNS and SASEGT. The CDR3 runs to 14 residues.

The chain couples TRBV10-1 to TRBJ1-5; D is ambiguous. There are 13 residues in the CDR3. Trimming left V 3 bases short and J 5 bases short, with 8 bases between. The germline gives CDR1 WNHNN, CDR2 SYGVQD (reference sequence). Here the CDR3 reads CASSEVHHQPQHF. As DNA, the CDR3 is TGCGCCAGCAGTGAAGTGCATCATCAGCCCCAGCATTTT.

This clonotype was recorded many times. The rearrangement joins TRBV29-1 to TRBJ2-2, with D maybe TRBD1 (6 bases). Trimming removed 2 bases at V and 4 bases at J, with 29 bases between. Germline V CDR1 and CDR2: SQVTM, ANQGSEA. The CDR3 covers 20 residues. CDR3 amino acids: CSVELPPGHRNPSGTGELFF. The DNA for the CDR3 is TGCAGCGTTGAACTACCTCCGGGACACCGTAACCCCTCGGGCACCGGGGAGCTGTTTTTT.

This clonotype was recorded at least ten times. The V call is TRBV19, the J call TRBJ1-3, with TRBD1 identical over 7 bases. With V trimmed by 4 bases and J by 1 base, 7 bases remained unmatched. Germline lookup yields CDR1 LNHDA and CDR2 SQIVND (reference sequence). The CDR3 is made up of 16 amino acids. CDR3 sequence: CASSTYRGYSGNTIYF. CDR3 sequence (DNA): TGTGCCAGTAGTACCTACAGGGGTTATTCTGGAAACACCATATATTTT.

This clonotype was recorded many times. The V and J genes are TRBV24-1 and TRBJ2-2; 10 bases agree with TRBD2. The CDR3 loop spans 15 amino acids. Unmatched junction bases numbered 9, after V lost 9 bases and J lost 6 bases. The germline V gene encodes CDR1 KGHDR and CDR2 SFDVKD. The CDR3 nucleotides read TGTGCCACCGGCCCTAGCGGGAGTCTGTCCGGGGAGCTGTTTTTT. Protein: CATGPSGSLSGELFF.

CDR3 sequence: CASSTGLAPSYEQYF. The DNA of the CDR3 is TGTGCCAGCAGTACCGGACTAGCGCCCTCCTACGAGCAGTACTTC. V and J are TRBV6-2 or TRBV6-3 and TRBJ2-7, with 9 positions matching TRBD2. There are 15 residues in the CDR3. The V segment lost 5 bases and the J segment 0 bases; nucleotides outside the gene matches: 5. In germline, CDR1 is MNHEY, CDR2 SVGEGT.

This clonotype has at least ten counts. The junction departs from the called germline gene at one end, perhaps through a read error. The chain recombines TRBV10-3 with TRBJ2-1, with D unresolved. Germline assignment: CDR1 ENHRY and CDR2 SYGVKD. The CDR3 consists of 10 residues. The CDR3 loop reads CAISESNWVF. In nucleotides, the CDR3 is TGTGCCATCAGTGAATCAAACTGGGTCTTC.

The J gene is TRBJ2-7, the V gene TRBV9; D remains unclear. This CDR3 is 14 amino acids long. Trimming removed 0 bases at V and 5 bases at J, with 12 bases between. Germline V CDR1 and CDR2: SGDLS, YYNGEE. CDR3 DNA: TGTGCCAGCAGCGTAGTAGGTAGAGAAGACGAGCAGTACTTC. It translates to CASSVVGREDEQYF.

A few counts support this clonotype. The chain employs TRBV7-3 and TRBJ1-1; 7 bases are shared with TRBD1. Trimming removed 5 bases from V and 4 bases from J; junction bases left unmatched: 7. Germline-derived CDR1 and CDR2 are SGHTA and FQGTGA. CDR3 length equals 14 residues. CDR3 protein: CASSRQGQLTEAFF. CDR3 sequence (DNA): TGTGCCAGCAGCCGCCAGGGACAGCTCACTGAAGCTTTCTTT.

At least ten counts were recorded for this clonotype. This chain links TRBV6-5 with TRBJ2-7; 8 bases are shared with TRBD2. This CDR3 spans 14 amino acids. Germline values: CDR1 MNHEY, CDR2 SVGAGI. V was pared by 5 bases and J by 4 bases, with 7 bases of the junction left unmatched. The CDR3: CASSPGGRIYEQYF. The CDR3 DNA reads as TGTGCCAGCAGTCCGGGGGGGAGGATATACGAGCAGTACTTC.

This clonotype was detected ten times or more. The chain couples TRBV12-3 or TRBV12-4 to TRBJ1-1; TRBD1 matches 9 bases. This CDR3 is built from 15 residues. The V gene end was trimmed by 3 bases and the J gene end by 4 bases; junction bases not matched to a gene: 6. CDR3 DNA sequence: TGTGCCAGCAGTTTTGGACAGGGGATTGGCACTGAAGCTTTCTTT. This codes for CASSFGQGIGTEAFF.

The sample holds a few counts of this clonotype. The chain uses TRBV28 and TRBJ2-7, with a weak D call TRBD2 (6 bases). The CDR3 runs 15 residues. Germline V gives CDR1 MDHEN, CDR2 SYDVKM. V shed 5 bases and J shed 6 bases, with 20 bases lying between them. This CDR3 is CASSVGGETRPEQYF. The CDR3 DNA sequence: TGTGCCAGCAGTGTCGGAGGGGAGACTCGGCCCGAGCAGTACTTC.

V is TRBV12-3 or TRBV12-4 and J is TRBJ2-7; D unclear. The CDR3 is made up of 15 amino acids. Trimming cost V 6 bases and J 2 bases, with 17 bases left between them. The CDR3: CASRPGRRITYEQYF. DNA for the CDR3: TGTGCCAGCAGACCTGGACGTAGGATCACCTACGAGCAGTACTTC.

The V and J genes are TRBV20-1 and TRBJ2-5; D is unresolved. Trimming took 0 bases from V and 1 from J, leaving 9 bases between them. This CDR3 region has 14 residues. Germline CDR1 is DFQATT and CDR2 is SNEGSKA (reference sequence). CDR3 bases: TGCAGTGCTAGAGATGTCGGTACCCAAGAGACCCAGTACTTC. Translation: CSARDVGTQETQYF.

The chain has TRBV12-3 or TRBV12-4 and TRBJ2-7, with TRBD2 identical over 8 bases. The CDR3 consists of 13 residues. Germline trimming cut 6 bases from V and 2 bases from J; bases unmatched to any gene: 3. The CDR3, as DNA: TGTGCCAGCAGGGAAGCGGGAGCCTACGAGCAGTACTTC. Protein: CASREAGAYEQYF.

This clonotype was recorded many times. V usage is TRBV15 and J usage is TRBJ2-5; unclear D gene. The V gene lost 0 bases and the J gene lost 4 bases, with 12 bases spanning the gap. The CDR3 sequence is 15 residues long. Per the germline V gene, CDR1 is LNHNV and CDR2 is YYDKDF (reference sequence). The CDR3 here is CATSRDVTNRETQYF. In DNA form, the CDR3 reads TGTGCCACCAGCAGAGATGTGACCAACCGAGAGACCCAGTACTTC.

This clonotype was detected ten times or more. CDR3 in amino acids: CASSYQTSLPYEQYF. The CDR3 region has the DNA TGCGCCAGCAGCTACCAGACTAGCCTTCCCTACGAGCAGTACTTC. The chain is built from TRBV4-1 and TRBJ2-7, with 7 bases aligning to TRBD2. CDR1 and CDR2 from the germline V gene are MGHRA and YSYEKL. J was trimmed by 2 bases and V by 5 bases; bases with no gene match: 9. CDR3 length equals 15 residues.

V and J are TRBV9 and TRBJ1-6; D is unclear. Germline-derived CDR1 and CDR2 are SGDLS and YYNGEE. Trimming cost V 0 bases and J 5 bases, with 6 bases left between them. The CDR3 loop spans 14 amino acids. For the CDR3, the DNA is TGTGCCAGCAGCGTAGTTTGGGATAATTCACCCCTCCACTTT. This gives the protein CASSVVWDNSPLHF.

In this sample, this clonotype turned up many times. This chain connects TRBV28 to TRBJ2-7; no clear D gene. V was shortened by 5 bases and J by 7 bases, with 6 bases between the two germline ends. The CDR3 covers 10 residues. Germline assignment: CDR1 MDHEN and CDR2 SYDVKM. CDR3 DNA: TGTGCCAGCAGTATTGAGGAGCAGTACTTC. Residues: CASSIEEQYF.